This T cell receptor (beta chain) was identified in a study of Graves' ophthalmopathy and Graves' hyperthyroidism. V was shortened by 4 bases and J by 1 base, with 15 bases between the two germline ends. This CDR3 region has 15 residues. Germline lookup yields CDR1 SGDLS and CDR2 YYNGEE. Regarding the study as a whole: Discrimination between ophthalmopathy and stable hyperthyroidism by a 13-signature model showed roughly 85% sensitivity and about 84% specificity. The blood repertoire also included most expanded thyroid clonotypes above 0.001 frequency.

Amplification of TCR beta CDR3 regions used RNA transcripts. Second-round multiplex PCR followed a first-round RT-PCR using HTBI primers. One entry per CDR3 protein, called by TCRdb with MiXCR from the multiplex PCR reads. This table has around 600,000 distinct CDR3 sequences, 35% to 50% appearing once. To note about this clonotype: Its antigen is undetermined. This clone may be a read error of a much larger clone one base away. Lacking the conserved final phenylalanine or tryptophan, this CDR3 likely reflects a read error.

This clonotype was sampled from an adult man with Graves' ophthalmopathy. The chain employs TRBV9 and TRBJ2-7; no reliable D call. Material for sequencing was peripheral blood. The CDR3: CASSLGSVLSYEQYI. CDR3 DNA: TGTGCCAGCAGCTTAGGTTCGGTCCTATCCTACGAGCAGTACATC.